Listed here are 6 T cell receptor beta chains from one sample, sequenced in a study of shared clonotypes between healthy human individuals. Data came from immunoSEQ multiplex PCR; TCRdb stores just in-frame clones and leaves some out. The sample consists of hundreds of thousands of clones, about 96% of them appearing once. Naive CD8 cells lacked CD45RO and underwent positive selection for CCR7, leaving out terminally differentiated effector memory CD45RA+ cells. The sequencing sample was made of naive CD8+ T cells sorted from blood. These receptors originate from a woman in her twenties or thirties in good health.

V gene TRBV5-4 combines with J gene TRBJ2-5; 9 bases are a match to TRBD1. The CDR3 is made up of 14 amino acids. V shed 4 bases, J shed 2 bases, and the junction held 3 bases outside the gene matches. Germline V gives CDR1 SGHNT, CDR2 YYREEE (reference sequence). CDR3 nucleotides: TGTGCCAGCAGCACCGGGACAGGGCAAGAGACCCAGTACTTC. This encodes CASSTGTGQETQYF.

A single count supports this clone. This chain links TRBV7-9 with TRBJ1-3; 9 bases map to TRBD1. CDR1 and CDR2 from the germline V gene are SEHNR and FQNEAQ (reference sequence). This CDR3 comprises 14 residues. V shed 5 bases and J 7 bases; nucleotides not matched to a gene: 6. CDR3 sequence (DNA): TGTGCCAGCAGCCCCGGGACAGGGCGCAACACCATATATTTT. Its translation is CASSPGTGRNTIYF.

This clone occurred once. V usage is TRBV2 and J usage is TRBJ2-2, with 7 bases fitting TRBD2. V shed 7 bases, J shed 5 bases, and the junction held 4 bases outside the gene matches. This CDR3 contains 13 residues. From germline, CDR1 is SNHLY and CDR2 FYNNEI. The CDR3 sequence is CASTLGGTGELFF. DNA of the CDR3: TGTGCCAGCACCTTGGGGGGGACCGGGGAGCTGTTTTTT. Full variable domain (remainder filled in from reference TRBV2 and TRBJ2-2): EPEVTQTPSHQVTQMGQEVILRCVPISNHLYFYWYRQILGQKVEFLVSFYNNEISEKSEIFDDQFSVERPDGSNFTLKIRSTKLEDSAMYFCASTLGGTGELFFGEGSRLTVL.

The V gene is TRBV4-2, the J gene TRBJ2-5, with 9 bases that match TRBD2. The germline CDR1 and CDR2 sequences are LGHNA and YNFKEQ. J gave up 1 base and V 3 bases, and 6 bases lay outside the gene matches. CDR3 length: 16 amino acids. In nucleotides, the CDR3 is TGTGCCAGCAGCCACCAAGGGACTAGCTTCCAAGAGACCCAGTACTTC. Its translation is CASSHQGTSFQETQYF.

This sequence joins TRBV5-6 and TRBJ2-5; 8 bases are a match to TRBD2. Unmatched junction bases numbered 11, after V lost 5 bases and J lost 5 bases. The CDR3 runs to 15 residues. Germline V gene data show CDR1 as SGHDT and CDR2 as YYEEEE. The CDR3 spells CASRPGLGREETQYF. The DNA of the CDR3 is TGTGCCAGCAGGCCGGGACTAGGCCGAGAGGAGACCCAGTACTTC.

The J gene is TRBJ2-7, the V gene TRBV7-9; weak D call: TRBD1 (6 bases). Germline CDR1 is SEHNR and CDR2 is FQNEAQ (reference sequence). The CDR3 runs to 15 residues. V shed 5 bases and J shed 0 bases, with 14 bases lying between them. CDR3 protein: CASSTQGRSSYEQYF. CDR3 DNA sequence: TGTGCCAGCAGCACCCAGGGGCGAAGCTCCTACGAGCAGTACTTC. The full variable domain, with the rest looked up from reference TRBV7-9 and TRBJ2-7, is DTGVSQNPRHKITKRGQNVTFRCDPISEHNRLYWYRQTLGQGPEFLTYFQNEAQLEKSRLLSDRFSAERPKGSFSTLEIQRTEQGDSAMYLCASSTQGRSSYEQYFGPGTRLTVT.